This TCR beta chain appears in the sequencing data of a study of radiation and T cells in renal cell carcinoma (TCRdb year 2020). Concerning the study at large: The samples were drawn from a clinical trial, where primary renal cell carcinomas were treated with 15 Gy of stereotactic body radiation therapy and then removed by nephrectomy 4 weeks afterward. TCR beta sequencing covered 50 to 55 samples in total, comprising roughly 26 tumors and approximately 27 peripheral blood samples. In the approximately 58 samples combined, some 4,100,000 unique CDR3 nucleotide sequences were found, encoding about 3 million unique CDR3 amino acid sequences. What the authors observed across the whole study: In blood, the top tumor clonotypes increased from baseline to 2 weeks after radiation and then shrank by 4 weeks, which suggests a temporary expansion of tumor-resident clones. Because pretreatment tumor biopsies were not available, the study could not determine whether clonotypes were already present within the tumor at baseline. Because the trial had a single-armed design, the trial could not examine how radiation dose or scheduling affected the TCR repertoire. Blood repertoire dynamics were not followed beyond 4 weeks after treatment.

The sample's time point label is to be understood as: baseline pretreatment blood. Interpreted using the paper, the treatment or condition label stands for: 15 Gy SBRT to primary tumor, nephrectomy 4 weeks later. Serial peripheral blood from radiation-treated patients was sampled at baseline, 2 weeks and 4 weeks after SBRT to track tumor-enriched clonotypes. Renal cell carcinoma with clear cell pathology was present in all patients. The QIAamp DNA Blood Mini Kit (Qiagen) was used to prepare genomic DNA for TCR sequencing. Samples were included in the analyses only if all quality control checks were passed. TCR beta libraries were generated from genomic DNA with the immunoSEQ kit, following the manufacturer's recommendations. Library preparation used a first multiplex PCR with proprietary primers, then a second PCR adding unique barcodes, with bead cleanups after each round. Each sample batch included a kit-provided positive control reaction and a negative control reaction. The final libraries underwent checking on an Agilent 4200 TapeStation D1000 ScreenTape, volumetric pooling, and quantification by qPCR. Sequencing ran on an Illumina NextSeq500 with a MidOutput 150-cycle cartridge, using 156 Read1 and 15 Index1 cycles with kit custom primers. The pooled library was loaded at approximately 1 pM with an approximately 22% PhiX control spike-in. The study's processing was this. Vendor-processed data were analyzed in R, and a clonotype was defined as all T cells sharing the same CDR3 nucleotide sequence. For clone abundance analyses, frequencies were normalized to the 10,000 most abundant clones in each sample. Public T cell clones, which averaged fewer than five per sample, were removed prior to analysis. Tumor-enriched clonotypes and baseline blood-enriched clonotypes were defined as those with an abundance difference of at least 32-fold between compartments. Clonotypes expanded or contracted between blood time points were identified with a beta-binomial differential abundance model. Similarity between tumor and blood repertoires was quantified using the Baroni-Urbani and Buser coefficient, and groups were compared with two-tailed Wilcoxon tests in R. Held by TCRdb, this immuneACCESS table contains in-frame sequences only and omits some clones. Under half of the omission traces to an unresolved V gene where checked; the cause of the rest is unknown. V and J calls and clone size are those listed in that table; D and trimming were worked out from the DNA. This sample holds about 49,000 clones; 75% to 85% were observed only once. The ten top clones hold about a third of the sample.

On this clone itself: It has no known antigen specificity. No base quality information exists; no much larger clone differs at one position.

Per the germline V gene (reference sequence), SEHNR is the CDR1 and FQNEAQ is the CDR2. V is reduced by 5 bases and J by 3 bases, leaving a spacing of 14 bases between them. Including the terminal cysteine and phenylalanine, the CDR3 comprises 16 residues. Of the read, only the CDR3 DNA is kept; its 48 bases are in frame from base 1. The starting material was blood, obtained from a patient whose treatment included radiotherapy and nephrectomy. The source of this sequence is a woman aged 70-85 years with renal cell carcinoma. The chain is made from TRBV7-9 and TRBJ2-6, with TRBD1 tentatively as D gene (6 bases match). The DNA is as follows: TGTGCCAGCAGCCCAGTGACAGGTCTTGGGGCCAACGTCCTGACTTTC. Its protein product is CASSPVTGLGANVLTF.